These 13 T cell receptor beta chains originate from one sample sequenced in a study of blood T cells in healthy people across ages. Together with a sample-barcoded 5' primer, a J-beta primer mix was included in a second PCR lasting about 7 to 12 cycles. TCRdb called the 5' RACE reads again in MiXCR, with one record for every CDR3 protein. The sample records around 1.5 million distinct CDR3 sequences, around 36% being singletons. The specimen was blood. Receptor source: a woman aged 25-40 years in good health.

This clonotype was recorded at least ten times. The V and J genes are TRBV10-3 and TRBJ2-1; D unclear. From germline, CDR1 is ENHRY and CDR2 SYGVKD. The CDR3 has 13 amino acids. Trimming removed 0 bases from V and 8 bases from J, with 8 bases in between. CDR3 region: CAISESGWDEQFF. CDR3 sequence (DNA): TGTGCCATCAGTGAGTCGGGGTGGGATGAGCAGTTCTTC.

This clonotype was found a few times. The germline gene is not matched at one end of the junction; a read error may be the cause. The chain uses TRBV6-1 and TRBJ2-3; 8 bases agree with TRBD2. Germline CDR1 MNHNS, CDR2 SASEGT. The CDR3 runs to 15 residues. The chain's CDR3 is CASSQAGVLTDTQYF. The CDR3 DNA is TGTGCCAGCAGTCAAGCGGGAGTCCTTACAGATACGCAGTATTTT.

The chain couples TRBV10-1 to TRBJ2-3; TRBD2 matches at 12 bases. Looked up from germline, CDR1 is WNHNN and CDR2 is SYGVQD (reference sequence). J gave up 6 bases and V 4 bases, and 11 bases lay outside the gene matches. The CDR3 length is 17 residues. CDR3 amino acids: CASSGGLAGSPGDTQYF. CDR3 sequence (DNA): TGCGCCAGCAGTGGAGGACTAGCGGGGAGCCCTGGGGATACGCAGTATTTT.

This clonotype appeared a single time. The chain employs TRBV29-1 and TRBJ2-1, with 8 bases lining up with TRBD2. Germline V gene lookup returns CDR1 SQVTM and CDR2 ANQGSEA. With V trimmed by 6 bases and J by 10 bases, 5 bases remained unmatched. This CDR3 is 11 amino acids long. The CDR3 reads CSVLVAGEQFF. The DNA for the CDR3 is TGCAGCGTCCTAGTAGCGGGGGAGCAGTTCTTC.

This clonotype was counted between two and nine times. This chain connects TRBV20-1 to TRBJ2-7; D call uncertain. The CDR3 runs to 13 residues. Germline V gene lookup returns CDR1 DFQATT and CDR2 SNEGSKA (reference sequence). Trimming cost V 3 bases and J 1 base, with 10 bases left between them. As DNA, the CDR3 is TGCAGTGCTAGCCTGACACGATCCTACGAGCAGTACTTC. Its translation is CSASLTRSYEQYF.

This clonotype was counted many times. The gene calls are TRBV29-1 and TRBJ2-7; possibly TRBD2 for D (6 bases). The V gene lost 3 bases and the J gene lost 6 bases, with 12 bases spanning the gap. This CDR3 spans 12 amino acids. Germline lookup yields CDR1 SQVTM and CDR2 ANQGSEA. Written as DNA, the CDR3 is TGCAGCGTTGAGGAGGGGAGAGGCGAGCAGTACTTC. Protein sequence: CSVEEGRGEQYF.

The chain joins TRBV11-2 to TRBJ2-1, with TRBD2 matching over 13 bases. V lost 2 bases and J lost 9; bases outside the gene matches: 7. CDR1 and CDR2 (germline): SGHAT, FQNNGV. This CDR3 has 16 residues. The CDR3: CASSLPTSGRSTEQFF. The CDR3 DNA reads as TGTGCCAGCAGCTTACCGACTAGCGGGAGGTCAACTGAGCAGTTCTTC. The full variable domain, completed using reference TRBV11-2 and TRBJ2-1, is EAGVAQSPRYKIIEKRQSVAFWCNPISGHATLYWYQQILGQGPKLLIQFQNNGVVDDSQLPKDRFSAERLKGVDSTLKIQPAKLEDSAVYLCASSLPTSGRSTEQFFGPGTRLTVL.

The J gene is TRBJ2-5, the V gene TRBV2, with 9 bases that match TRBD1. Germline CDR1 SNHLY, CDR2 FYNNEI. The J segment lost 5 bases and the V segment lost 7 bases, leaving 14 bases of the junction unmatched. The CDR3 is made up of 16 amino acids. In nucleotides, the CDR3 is TGTGCCAGCACCAGGGGGAACAGGGGGCTTGCGGAGACCCAGTACTTC. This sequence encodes CASTRGNRGLAETQYF.

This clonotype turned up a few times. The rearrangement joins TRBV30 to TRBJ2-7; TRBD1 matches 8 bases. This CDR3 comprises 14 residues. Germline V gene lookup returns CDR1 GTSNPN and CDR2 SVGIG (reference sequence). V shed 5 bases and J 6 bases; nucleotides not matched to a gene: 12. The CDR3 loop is CAWGSPDRVGEQYF. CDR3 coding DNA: TGTGCCTGGGGTTCCCCGGACAGGGTGGGCGAGCAGTACTTC.

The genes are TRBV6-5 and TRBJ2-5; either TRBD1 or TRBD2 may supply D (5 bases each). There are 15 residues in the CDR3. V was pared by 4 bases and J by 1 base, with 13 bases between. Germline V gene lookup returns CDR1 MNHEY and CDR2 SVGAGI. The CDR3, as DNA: TGTGCCAGCAGTTCCAACGGGACGACCCAAGAGACCCAGTACTTC. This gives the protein CASSSNGTTQETQYF.

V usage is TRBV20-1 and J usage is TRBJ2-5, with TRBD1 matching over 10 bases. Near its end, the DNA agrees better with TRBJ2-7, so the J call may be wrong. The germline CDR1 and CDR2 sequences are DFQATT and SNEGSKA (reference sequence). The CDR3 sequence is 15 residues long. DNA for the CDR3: TGCAGTGCTGAGGGACAGGGGAGCGGTATCGGCGAGCAGTACTTC. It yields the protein CSAEGQGSGIGEQYF.

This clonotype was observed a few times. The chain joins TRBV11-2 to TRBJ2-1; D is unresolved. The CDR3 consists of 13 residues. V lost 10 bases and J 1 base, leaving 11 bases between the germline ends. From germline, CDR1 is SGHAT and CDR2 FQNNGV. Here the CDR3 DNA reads TGTGCCACCTCCGTGGATTCCTACAATGAGCAGTTCTTC. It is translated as CATSVDSYNEQFF.

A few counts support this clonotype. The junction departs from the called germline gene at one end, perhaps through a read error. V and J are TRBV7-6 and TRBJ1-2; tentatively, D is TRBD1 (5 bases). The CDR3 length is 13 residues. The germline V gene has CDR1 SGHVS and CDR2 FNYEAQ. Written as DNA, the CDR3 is TGTACCAGCAGGGCAGGAGCTAACTATGGCTACACCTTC. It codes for CTSRAGANYGYTF.